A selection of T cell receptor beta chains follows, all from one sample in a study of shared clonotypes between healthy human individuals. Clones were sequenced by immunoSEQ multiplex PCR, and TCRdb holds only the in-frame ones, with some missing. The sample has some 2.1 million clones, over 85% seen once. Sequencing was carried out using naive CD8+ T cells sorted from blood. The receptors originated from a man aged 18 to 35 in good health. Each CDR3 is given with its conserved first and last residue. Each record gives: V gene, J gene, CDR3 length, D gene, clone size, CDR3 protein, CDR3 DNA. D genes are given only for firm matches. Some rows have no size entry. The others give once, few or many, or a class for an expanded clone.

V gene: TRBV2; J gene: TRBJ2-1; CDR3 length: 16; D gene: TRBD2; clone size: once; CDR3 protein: CASSEVLAGAYNEQFF; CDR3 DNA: TGTGCCAGCAGTGAGGTGCTAGCGGGAGCCTACAATGAGCAGTTCTTC
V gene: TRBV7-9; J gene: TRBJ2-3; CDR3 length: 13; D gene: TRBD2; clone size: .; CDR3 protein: CASSDGRTDTQYF; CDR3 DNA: TGTGCCAGCAGCGACGGGAGGACAGATACGCAGTATTTT
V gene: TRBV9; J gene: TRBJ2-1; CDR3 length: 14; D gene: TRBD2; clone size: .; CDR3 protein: CASGGGTSYNEQFF; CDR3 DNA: TGTGCCAGCGGGGGAGGGACCTCCTACAATGAGCAGTTCTTC
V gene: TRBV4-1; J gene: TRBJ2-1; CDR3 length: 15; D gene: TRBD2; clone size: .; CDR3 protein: CASNGREGSYNEQFF; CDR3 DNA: TGCGCCAGCAACGGGCGGGAGGGCTCCTACAATGAGCAGTTCTTC
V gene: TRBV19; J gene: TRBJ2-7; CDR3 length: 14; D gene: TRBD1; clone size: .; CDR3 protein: CASSMGQGAYEQYF; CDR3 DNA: TGTGCCAGTAGTATGGGACAGGGAGCCTACGAGCAGTACTTC
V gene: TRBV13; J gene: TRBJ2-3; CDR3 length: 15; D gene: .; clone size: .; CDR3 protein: CASSLGGPFTDTQYF; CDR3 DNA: TGTGCCAGCAGCCTCGGGGGGCCCTTCACAGATACGCAGTATTTT
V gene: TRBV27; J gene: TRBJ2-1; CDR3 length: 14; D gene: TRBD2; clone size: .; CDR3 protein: CASSLAGGYNEQFF; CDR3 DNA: TGTGCCAGCAGTTTAGCGGGGGGGTACAATGAGCAGTTCTTC
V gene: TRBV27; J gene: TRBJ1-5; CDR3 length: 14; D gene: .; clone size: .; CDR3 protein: CASSFTGSNQPQHF; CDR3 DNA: TGTGCCAGCAGTTTCACGGGTAGCAATCAGCCCCAGCATTTT
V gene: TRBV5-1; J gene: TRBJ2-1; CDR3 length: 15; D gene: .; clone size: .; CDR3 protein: CASSLSGLNYNEQFF; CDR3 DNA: TGCGCCAGCAGCTTGTCGGGGCTTAACTACAATGAGCAGTTCTTC
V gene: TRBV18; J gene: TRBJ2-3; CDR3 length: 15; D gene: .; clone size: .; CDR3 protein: CASYQGCPCTDTQYF; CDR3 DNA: TGTGCCAGCTACCAGGGGTGTCCGTGTACAGATACGCAGTATTTT
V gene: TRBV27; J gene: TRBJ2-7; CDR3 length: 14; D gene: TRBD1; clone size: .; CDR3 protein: CASSWDRGGYEQYF; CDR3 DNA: TGTGCCAGCAGTTGGGACAGGGGTGGGTACGAGCAGTACTTC
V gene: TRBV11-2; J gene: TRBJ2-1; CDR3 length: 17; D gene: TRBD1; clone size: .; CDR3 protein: CASSYQAPGQGISEQFF; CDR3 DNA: TGTGCCAGCAGCTACCAAGCGCCGGGACAGGGGATTAGTGAGCAGTTCTTC
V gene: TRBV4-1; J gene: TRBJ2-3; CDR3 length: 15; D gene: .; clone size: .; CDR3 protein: CASSPTMGDQDTQYF; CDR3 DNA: TGCGCCAGCAGCCCGACGATGGGGGATCAAGATACGCAGTATTTT
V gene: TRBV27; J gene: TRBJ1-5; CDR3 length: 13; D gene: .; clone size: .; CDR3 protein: CASSTIANQPQHF; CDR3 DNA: TGTGCCAGCAGTACTATTGCCAATCAGCCCCAGCATTTT
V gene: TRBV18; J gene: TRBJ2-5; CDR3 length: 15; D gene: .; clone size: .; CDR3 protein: CASSPLVASSETQYF; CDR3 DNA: TGTGCCAGCTCACCTTTGGTAGCCAGCTCGGAGACCCAGTACTTC
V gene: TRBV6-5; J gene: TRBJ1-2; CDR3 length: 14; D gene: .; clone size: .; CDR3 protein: CASSLDATNYGYTF; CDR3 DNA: TGTGCCAGCAGTTTGGACGCTACTAACTATGGCTACACCTTC
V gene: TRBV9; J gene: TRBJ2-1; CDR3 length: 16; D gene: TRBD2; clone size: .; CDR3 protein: CASSGGLAGAGDEQFF; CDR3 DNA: TGTGCCAGCAGCGGTGGACTAGCGGGAGCTGGAGATGAGCAGTTCTTC
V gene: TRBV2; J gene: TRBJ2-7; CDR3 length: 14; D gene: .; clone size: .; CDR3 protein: CASSEGAGWYEQCF; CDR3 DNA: TGTGCCAGCAGTGAAGGAGCGGGTTGGTACGAGCAGTGCTTC
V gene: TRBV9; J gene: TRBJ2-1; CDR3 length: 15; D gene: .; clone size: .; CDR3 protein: CASSARQGLYNEQFF; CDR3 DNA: TGTGCCAGCAGCGCGAGACAGGGACTCTACAATGAGCAGTTCTTC
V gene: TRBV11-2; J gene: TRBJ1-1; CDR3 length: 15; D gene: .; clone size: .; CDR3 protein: CASSWDPGLNTEAFF; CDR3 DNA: TGTGCCAGCAGCTGGGATCCGGGGCTCAACACTGAAGCTTTCTTT
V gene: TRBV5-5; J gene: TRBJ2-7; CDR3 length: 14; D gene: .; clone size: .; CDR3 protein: CASSLYFGSYEQYF; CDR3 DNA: TGTGCCAGCAGCTTGTATTTCGGGAGCTACGAGCAGTACTTC
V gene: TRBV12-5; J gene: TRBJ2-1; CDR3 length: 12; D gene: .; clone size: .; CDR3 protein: CASGPSKDEQFF; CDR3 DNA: TGTGCTAGTGGTCCGTCTAAAGATGAGCAGTTCTTC
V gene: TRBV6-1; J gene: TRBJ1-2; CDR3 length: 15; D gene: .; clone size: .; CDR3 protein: CASSEAKLVGYGYTF; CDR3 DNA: TGTGCCAGCAGTGAAGCCAAATTGGTGGGGTATGGCTACACCTTC
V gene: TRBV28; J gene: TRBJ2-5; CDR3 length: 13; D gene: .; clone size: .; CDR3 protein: CASSLWLQETQYF; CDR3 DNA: TGTGCCAGCAGTTTATGGCTTCAGGAGACCCAGTACTTC
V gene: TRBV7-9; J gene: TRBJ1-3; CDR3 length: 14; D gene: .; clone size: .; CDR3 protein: CASSSTNTGNTIYF; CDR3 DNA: TGTGCCAGCAGCTCTACTAATACTGGAAACACCATATATTTT
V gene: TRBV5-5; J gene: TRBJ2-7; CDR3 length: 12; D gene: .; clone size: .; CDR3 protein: CASSLSSGEQYF; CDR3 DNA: TGTGCCAGCAGCTTGAGTAGTGGGGAGCAGTACTTC
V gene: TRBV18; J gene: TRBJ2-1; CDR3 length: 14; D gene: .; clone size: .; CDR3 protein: CASSPPLPYNEQFF; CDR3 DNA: TGTGCCAGCTCACCACCTTTACCCTACAATGAGCAGTTCTTC
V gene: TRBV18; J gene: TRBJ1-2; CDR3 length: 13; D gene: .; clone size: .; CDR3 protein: CASSPDTNYGYTF; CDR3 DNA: TGTGCCAGCTCCCCTGACACGAACTATGGCTACACCTTC
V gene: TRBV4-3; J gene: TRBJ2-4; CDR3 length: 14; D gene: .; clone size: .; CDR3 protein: CASSQVSDQNIQYF; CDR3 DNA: TGCGCCAGCAGCCAAGTATCAGATCAAAACATTCAGTACTTC
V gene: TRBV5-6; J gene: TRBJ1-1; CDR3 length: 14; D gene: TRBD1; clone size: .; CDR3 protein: CASSQEGAFPEAFF; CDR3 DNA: TGTGCCAGCAGCCAGGAGGGGGCCTTTCCTGAAGCTTTCTTT
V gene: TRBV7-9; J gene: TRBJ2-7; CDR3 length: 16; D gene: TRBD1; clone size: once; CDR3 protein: CASSPRTGGFSYEQYF; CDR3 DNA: TGTGCCAGCAGCCCCCGGACAGGGGGCTTCTCCTACGAGCAGTACTTC
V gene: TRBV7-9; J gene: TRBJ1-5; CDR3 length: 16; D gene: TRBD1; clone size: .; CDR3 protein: CASSLGGTGRNQPQHF; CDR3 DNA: TGTGCCAGCAGCTTAGGGGGGACAGGGCGGAATCAGCCCCAGCATTTT
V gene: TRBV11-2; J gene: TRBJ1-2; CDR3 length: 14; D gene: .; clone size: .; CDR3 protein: CASSLGDSPYGYTF; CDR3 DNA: TGTGCCAGCAGCCTTGGAGACTCTCCCTATGGCTACACCTTC
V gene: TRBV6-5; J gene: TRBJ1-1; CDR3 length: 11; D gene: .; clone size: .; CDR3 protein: CASILGGRAFF; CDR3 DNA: TGTGCCAGCATCCTTGGGGGGAGAGCTTTCTTT
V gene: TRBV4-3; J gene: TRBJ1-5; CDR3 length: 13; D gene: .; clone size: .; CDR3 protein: CASSQDIAQPQHF; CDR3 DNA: TGCGCCAGCAGCCAAGATATCGCGCAACCCCAGCATTTT
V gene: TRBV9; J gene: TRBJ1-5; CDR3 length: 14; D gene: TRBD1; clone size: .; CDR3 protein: CASSASDRDQPQHF; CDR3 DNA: TGTGCCAGCAGCGCATCGGACAGGGACCAGCCCCAGCATTTT
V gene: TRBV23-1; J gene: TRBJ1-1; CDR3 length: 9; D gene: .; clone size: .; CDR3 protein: CASSQSGPF; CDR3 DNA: TGCGCCAGCAGTCAATCGGGGCCCTTT
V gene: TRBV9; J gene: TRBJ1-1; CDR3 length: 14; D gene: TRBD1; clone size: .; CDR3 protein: CASSDPGGRTEAFF; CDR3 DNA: TGTGCCAGCAGCGACCCAGGGGGGCGGACTGAAGCTTTCTTT
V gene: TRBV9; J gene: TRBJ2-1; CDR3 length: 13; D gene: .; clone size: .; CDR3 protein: CASSVSGRDEQFF; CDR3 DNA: TGTGCCAGCAGCGTGAGCGGTCGGGATGAGCAGTTCTTC
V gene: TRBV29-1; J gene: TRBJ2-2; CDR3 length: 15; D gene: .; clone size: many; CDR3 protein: CSVSGAGMNTGELFF; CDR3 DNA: TGCAGCGTATCAGGGGCAGGGATGAACACCGGGGAGCTGTTTTTT
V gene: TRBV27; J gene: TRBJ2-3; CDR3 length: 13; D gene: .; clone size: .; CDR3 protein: CASSTTAADTQYF; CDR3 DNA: TGTGCCAGCAGCACAACCGCAGCAGATACGCAGTATTTT
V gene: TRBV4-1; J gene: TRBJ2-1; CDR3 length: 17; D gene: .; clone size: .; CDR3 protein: CASSQDQAESSYNEQFF; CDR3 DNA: TGCGCCAGCAGCCAAGATCAAGCAGAGAGCTCCTACAATGAGCAGTTCTTC
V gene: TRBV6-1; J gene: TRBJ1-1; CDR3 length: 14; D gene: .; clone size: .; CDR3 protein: CASSELVGRTEAFF; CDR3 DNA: TGTGCCAGCAGTGAATTGGTGGGGCGAACTGAAGCTTTCTTT
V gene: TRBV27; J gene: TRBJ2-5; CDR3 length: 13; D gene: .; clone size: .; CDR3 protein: CASSFGPLQTQYF; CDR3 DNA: TGTGCCAGCAGTTTCGGGCCCCTCCAGACCCAGTACTTC
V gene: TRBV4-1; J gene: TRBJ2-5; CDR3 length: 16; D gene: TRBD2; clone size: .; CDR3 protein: CASSQDNLAVTATQYF; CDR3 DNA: TGCGCCAGCAGCCAAGATAATCTAGCGGTTACAGCGACCCAGTACTTC
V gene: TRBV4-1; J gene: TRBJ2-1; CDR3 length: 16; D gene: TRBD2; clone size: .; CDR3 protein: CASSQFSTSADNEQFF; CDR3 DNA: TGCGCCAGCAGCCAGTTCTCGACTAGCGCCGACAATGAGCAGTTCTTC
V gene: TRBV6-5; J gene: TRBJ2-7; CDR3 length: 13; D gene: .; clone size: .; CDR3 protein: CASSYGWDIEQYF; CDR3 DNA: TGTGCCAGCAGTTACGGGTGGGACATCGAGCAGTACTTC
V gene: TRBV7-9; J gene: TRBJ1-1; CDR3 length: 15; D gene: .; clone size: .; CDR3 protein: CASSLSIRDGAEAFF; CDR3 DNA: TGTGCCAGCAGCTTAAGTATCAGGGATGGGGCTGAAGCTTTCTTT
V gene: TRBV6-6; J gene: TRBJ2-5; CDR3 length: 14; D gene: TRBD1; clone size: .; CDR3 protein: CASSRDRAGETQYF; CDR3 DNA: TGTGCCAGCAGTAGGGACAGGGCTGGAGAGACCCAGTACTTC
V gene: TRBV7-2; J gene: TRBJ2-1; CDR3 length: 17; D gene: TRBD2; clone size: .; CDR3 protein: CASSLGAWEGRYNEQFF; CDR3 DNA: TGTGCCAGCAGCTTAGGTGCATGGGAGGGAAGGTACAATGAGCAGTTCTTC
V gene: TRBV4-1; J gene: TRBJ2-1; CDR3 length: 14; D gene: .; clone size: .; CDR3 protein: CASSQAEGYNEQFF; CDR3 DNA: TGCGCCAGCAGCCAAGCGGAGGGTTACAATGAGCAGTTCTTC
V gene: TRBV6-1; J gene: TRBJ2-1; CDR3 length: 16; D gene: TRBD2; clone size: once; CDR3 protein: CASSEVGREKINEQFF; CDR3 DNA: TGTGCCAGCAGTGAGGTGGGGCGGGAGAAAATCAATGAGCAGTTCTTC
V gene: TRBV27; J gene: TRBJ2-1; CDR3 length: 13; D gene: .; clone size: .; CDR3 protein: CASSFRWGSEQFF; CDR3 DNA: TGTGCCAGCAGTTTTCGGTGGGGGTCGGAGCAGTTCTTC
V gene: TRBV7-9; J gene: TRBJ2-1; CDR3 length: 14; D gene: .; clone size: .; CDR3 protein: CASSDGTTYNEQFF; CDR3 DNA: TGTGCCAGCAGCGACGGGACAACCTACAATGAGCAGTTCTTC
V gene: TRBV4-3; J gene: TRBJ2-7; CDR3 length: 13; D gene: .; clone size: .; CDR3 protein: CASSQGTGDEQYF; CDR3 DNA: TGCGCCAGCAGCCAAGGGACGGGAGACGAGCAGTACTTC
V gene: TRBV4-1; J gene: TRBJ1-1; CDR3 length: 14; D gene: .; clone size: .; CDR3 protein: CASSQGPPVTEAFF; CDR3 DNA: TGCGCCAGCAGCCAAGGGCCCCCGGTCACTGAAGCTTTCTTT
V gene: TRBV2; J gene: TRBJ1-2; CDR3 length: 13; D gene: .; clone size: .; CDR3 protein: CASSGAGADGYTF; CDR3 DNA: TGTGCCAGCAGTGGGGCAGGGGCGGATGGCTACACCTTC
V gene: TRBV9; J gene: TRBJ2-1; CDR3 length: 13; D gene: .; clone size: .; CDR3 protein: CASSPDSYNEQFF; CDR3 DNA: TGTGCCAGCAGCCCAGACTCCTACAATGAGCAGTTCTTC
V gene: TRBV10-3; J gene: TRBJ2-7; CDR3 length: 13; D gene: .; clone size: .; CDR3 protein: CAISEGGLYEQYF; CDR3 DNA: TGTGCCATCAGTGAAGGAGGGCTCTACGAGCAGTACTTC
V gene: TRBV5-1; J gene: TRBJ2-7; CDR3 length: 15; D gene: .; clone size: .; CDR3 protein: CASSLERQVDYEQYF; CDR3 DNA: TGCGCCAGCAGCTTGGAGAGACAGGTCGACTACGAGCAGTACTTC